The TCR beta chain under discussion was sequenced for a study of T cells in localized non-small cell lung cancer (dated by TCRdb to 2018 to 2021). With respect to the entire study: The study examined T cell repertoires in under 300 patients with early-stage NSCLC and compared tumors with uninvolved tumor-adjacent lungs. Of the NSCLC patients, about 130 were male and 107 were female, and the mean age was approximately 64 years. All 250 or so NSCLC patients in the cohort were treatment-naive and had localized lung tumors that were resected. Overall study outcomes, separate from this receptor: Higher blood T cell density associated with longer overall survival, while higher adjacent-lung clonality associated with shorter survival. Uninvolved tumor-adjacent lung showed the highest T cell clonality, higher than tumor, which suggests more focused antigenic responses in the uninvolved tumor-adjacent lung. Because of the exploratory design, TCR variables were selected using unadjusted p-values without false-discovery rate correction. Because multi-region sequencing of the tumors was not done, intratumor heterogeneity could not be ruled out. Of the top 100 tumor clones, a median of roughly 57 were detected in paired uninvolved adjacent lung; some 28 were also among that lung's top 100.

TCR beta CDR3 regions were sequenced from DNA using the immunoSEQ Assay. The original pipeline was this. To compute T cell density, TCR beta template counts were normalized to usable DNA, which was estimated by amplifying housekeeping genes. Using the preseqR package, richness was estimated by extrapolating to 120,000 templates for tissue samples and 400,000 templates for PBMC samples. Clonality was calculated as one minus Pielou's evenness. Tissue-enriched TCRs were identified through differential abundance testing performed on productive amino-acid clonotypes, with a minimum total count of 5 and an alpha of 0.1. Repertoire overlap between compartments was quantified with the Jaccard Index and Morisita Overlap Index. GLIPH clustered TCR beta CDR3s with public tetramer-defined viral CDR3s; viral motifs required at least three viral sequences plus V-gene enrichment. This immuneACCESS table, as held by TCRdb, lists in-frame sequences with V and J called but not all clones. Of the missing ones, under half trace to an unresolved V gene in checked studies; the others have no known cause. V and J calls and clone size are as listed in that table; D and trimming were resolved from the DNA. A total of some 66,000 clones appear in this sample, almost 85% of them only once. The ten top clones hold approximately 15% of the sample.

Relative to germline, V is 4 bases shorter and J is 2 bases shorter, with 8 bases between their ends. From the cysteine up to the phenylalanine, the CDR3 has a length of 13 residues. The only DNA kept is the CDR3, 39 bases in frame from the first base. CDR1 SQVTM and CDR2 ANQGSEA are derived from the germline V gene. At diagnosis, tumor, uninvolved tumor-adjacent lung and peripheral blood were collected and then preserved as a mix of FFPE and fresh-frozen material. For TCR repertoire profiling, the blood samples were analyzed as peripheral blood mononuclear cells. This clone came up once. This clone's antigen is unknown. The sample holds no much larger clone one base away, and base qualities are not on file.

This receptor was obtained from a female donor older than 55 with stage I lung adenocarcinoma. The receptor chain draws on TRBV29-1 and TRBJ1-4, with a tentative D gene TRBD1 over 6 matching bases. Specimen: peripheral blood, collected before any cancer treatment. The sequence in DNA is TGCAGCGTTGGGAGGGGGACTAATGAAAAACTGTTTTTT. This is translated as CSVGRGTNEKLFF.